These T cell receptor beta chains were read from a single sample in a study of blood T cell repertoires in COVID-19. Data came from immunoSEQ multiplex PCR; TCRdb stores just in-frame clones and leaves some out. The data show under 20,000 clones, with 77% seen just once and over 15% held by the top ten. Material: peripheral blood. The receptors originated from a man in his 70s with COVID-19, enrolled during active disease. CDR3s include the opening cysteine and the closing phenylalanine or tryptophan. The D gene is left open where the match is weak. The listing skips clone size in some rows; elsewhere it reads once, few, many or a size class.

d_gene: TRBD2; v_gene: TRBV4-1; j_gene: TRBJ2-1; abundance: few; CDR3nt: TGCGCCAGCAGCCAAGAAGGGACTAGCGGCGGAGAGCAGTTCTTC; CDR3aa: CASSQEGTSGGEQFF
d_gene: TRBD1; v_gene: TRBV5-1; j_gene: TRBJ1-2; abundance: NA; CDR3nt: TGCGCCAGCAGGTCTGGACAGGGCGGCTATGGCTACACCTTC; CDR3aa: CASRSGQGGYGYTF
d_gene: TRBD1; v_gene: TRBV27; j_gene: TRBJ2-7; abundance: few; CDR3nt: TGTGCCAGCAGTGAACGGGACAGCCTCTCCTACGAGCAGTACTTC; CDR3aa: CASSERDSLSYEQYF
d_gene: NA; v_gene: TRBV6-5; j_gene: TRBJ1-1; abundance: few; CDR3nt: TGTGCCAGCACACAGGGTAGCTTTTCTGAAGCTTTCTTT; CDR3aa: CASTQGSFSEAFF
d_gene: TRBD2; v_gene: TRBV5-4; j_gene: TRBJ2-7; abundance: NA; CDR3nt: TGTGCCAGCAGTCGACCTCGGACTAGCGGGCGTGGTGGGGACGAGCAGTACTTC; CDR3aa: CASSRPRTSGRGGDEQYF
d_gene: NA; v_gene: TRBV28; j_gene: TRBJ1-5; abundance: NA; CDR3nt: TGTGCCAGCAGTCCCCAGGGTAGGGATCAGCCCCAGCATTTT; CDR3aa: CASSPQGRDQPQHF
d_gene: NA; v_gene: TRBV4-3; j_gene: TRBJ1-5; abundance: few; CDR3nt: TGCGCCAGCAGCCAAGACAGGGGCGGTCAGCCCCAGCATTTT; CDR3aa: CASSQDRGGQPQHF
d_gene: NA; v_gene: TRBV5-1; j_gene: TRBJ1-2; abundance: NA; CDR3nt: TGCGCCAGCAGCTCCTCGGGGAGAGACTATGGCTACACCTTC; CDR3aa: CASSSSGRDYGYTF
d_gene: TRBD1; v_gene: TRBV5-1; j_gene: TRBJ2-6; abundance: NA; CDR3nt: TGCGCCAGCAGCTTACAGGGGGCCGTCTCTGGGGCCAACGTCCTGACTTTC; CDR3aa: CASSLQGAVSGANVLTF
d_gene: TRBD1; v_gene: TRBV7-2; j_gene: TRBJ2-7; abundance: NA; CDR3nt: TGTGCCAGCAGCTCCCCCTCGGACAGGGGGCTCCACGAGCAGTACTTC; CDR3aa: CASSSPSDRGLHEQYF
d_gene: NA; v_gene: TRBV3-1/TRBV3-2; j_gene: TRBJ2-2; abundance: NA; CDR3nt: TGTGCCAGCAGCCAAGAAGCAGGGCGGAACACCGGGGAGCTGTTTTTT; CDR3aa: CASSQEAGRNTGELFF
d_gene: NA; v_gene: TRBV2; j_gene: TRBJ1-5; abundance: NA; CDR3nt: TGTGCCAGCAGTGAATTGTTCCGTGGGAGTCAGCCCCAGCATTTT; CDR3aa: CASSELFRGSQPQHF
d_gene: NA; v_gene: TRBV11-3; j_gene: TRBJ2-6; abundance: NA; CDR3nt: TGTGCCAGCAGCTCCCCTGGCCTCTGGGCCAACGTCCTGACTTTC; CDR3aa: CASSSPGLWANVLTF
d_gene: NA; v_gene: TRBV6-5; j_gene: TRBJ1-2; abundance: NA; CDR3nt: TGTGCCAGCGGAGAGGGCTATGGCTACACCTTC; CDR3aa: CASGEGYGYTF
d_gene: NA; v_gene: TRBV5-1; j_gene: TRBJ1-1; abundance: NA; CDR3nt: TGCGCCAGCAGCTTTACAGGGACGAACACTGAAGCTTTCTTT; CDR3aa: CASSFTGTNTEAFF
d_gene: NA; v_gene: TRBV29-1; j_gene: TRBJ1-2; abundance: NA; CDR3nt: TGCAGCGTTGGTTTGGGCGGCTACACCTTC; CDR3aa: CSVGLGGYTF
d_gene: TRBD2; v_gene: TRBV10-3; j_gene: TRBJ2-5; abundance: few; CDR3nt: TGTGCCATCAGTGAGGGTCTAGCGGGAGGAGAGACCCAGTACTTC; CDR3aa: CAISEGLAGGETQYF
d_gene: NA; v_gene: TRBV28; j_gene: TRBJ1-3; abundance: NA; CDR3nt: TGTGCCACCAGGCGGGGACCTGGAAACACCATATATTTT; CDR3aa: CATRRGPGNTIYF
d_gene: TRBD1; v_gene: TRBV28; j_gene: TRBJ2-2; abundance: NA; CDR3nt: TGTGCCAGCAGTTTAAAGAGGGGGCGTGGCACCGGGGAGCTGTTTTTT; CDR3aa: CASSLKRGRGTGELFF
d_gene: NA; v_gene: TRBV5-1; j_gene: TRBJ2-2; abundance: few; CDR3nt: TGCGCCAGCAGCTTGTCGCCGGCGGCCACCGGGGAGCTGTTTTTT; CDR3aa: CASSLSPAATGELFF
d_gene: NA; v_gene: TRBV19; j_gene: TRBJ1-2; abundance: NA; CDR3nt: TGTGCCAGTAGTCCCCAGCGCCGGGGTGGCTACACCTTC; CDR3aa: CASSPQRRGGYTF
d_gene: NA; v_gene: TRBV5-1; j_gene: TRBJ1-1; abundance: medium-sized; CDR3nt: TGCGCCAGCAGCCAGGATCAGAACACTGAAGCTTTCTTT; CDR3aa: CASSQDQNTEAFF
d_gene: NA; v_gene: TRBV7-2; j_gene: TRBJ1-2; abundance: NA; CDR3nt: TGTGCCAGCAGCTTGGGGCCAGACTATGGCTACACCTTC; CDR3aa: CASSLGPDYGYTF
d_gene: NA; v_gene: TRBV29-1; j_gene: TRBJ2-3; abundance: NA; CDR3nt: TGCAGCGTCGCCCTCGGGACAACGAGCACAGATACGCAGTATTTT; CDR3aa: CSVALGTTSTDTQYF
d_gene: TRBD2; v_gene: TRBV11-2; j_gene: TRBJ2-3; abundance: NA; CDR3nt: TGTGCCAGCAGCTCACGACTAGCGGTTGGCACAGATACGCAGTATTTT; CDR3aa: CASSSRLAVGTDTQYF
d_gene: NA; v_gene: TRBV27; j_gene: TRBJ1-5; abundance: NA; CDR3nt: TGTGCCAGCAGTTTTAGACAGAGATATCAGCCCCAGCATTTT; CDR3aa: CASSFRQRYQPQHF
d_gene: TRBD1; v_gene: TRBV12-5; j_gene: TRBJ1-1; abundance: once; CDR3nt: TGTGCTAGTGCCTCAACAGGGGTGAACACTGAAGCTTTCTTT; CDR3aa: CASASTGVNTEAFF
d_gene: TRBD1; v_gene: TRBV28; j_gene: TRBJ2-6; abundance: NA; CDR3nt: TGTGCCAGCAGTTTAGCCCCCGGGACAGGGCTTCTCTCTGGGGCCAACGTCCTGACTTTC; CDR3aa: CASSLAPGTGLLSGANVLTF
d_gene: NA; v_gene: TRBV6-5; j_gene: TRBJ1-3; abundance: NA; CDR3nt: TGTGCCAGCACCAACCCAGGGACTGGTGGAAACACCATATATTTT; CDR3aa: CASTNPGTGGNTIYF
d_gene: TRBD1; v_gene: TRBV19; j_gene: TRBJ1-5; abundance: NA; CDR3nt: TGTGGGGCACGACAGGGGTTGAATCAGCCCCAGCATTTT; CDR3aa: CGARQGLNQPQHF
d_gene: TRBD1; v_gene: TRBV10-1; j_gene: TRBJ1-3; abundance: NA; CDR3nt: TGCGCCAGCGGAAACCGGGACAGGGTCGGAAACACCATATATTTT; CDR3aa: CASGNRDRVGNTIYF
d_gene: NA; v_gene: TRBV7-9; j_gene: TRBJ1-6; abundance: NA; CDR3nt: TGTGCCAGCAGCTTAGGTGACACGAGCTCCTATAATTCACCCCTCCACTTT; CDR3aa: CASSLGDTSSYNSPLHF
d_gene: NA; v_gene: TRBV30; j_gene: TRBJ1-2; abundance: once; CDR3nt: TGTGCCTGGAGTGTACCCGGGTTTACCTATGGCTACACCTTC; CDR3aa: CAWSVPGFTYGYTF
d_gene: TRBD1; v_gene: TRBV18; j_gene: TRBJ1-1; abundance: NA; CDR3nt: TGTGCCAGTCATACGGCGACAGGGAAGGTGGACACTGAAGCTTTCTTT; CDR3aa: CASHTATGKVDTEAFF
d_gene: NA; v_gene: TRBV29-1; j_gene: TRBJ2-7; abundance: NA; CDR3nt: TGCAGCGTTAGCGAGTCCTACGAGCAGTACTTC; CDR3aa: CSVSESYEQYF
d_gene: NA; v_gene: TRBV19; j_gene: TRBJ2-7; abundance: once; CDR3nt: TGTGCCAGTAGTATAACGAGGGTTGGCGAGCAGTACTTC; CDR3aa: CASSITRVGEQYF
d_gene: NA; v_gene: TRBV10-3; j_gene: TRBJ1-5; abundance: NA; CDR3nt: TGTGCCATCAGTATCGACATTAACAATCAGCCCCAGCATTTT; CDR3aa: CAISIDINNQPQHF
d_gene: TRBD2; v_gene: TRBV5-1; j_gene: TRBJ2-7; abundance: NA; CDR3nt: TGCGCCAGCACTACCGGGGGGGCGCCCCACGAGCAGTACTTC; CDR3aa: CASTTGGAPHEQYF
d_gene: TRBD1; v_gene: TRBV30; j_gene: TRBJ1-1; abundance: few; CDR3nt: TGTGCCGCCTCCGGGACAGGGAAAATTGCTTTCTTT; CDR3aa: CAASGTGKIAFF
d_gene: NA; v_gene: TRBV18; j_gene: TRBJ2-1; abundance: once; CDR3nt: TGTGCCAGCTCACCACCCCTGTCTAGCGACTCCTACAATGAGCAGTTCTTC; CDR3aa: CASSPPLSSDSYNEQFF
d_gene: TRBD1; v_gene: TRBV7-8; j_gene: TRBJ1-2; abundance: NA; CDR3nt: TGTGCCAGCAGTCCTCGGACAGGGGGCGCGGACTATGGCTACACCTTC; CDR3aa: CASSPRTGGADYGYTF
d_gene: TRBD1; v_gene: TRBV7-8; j_gene: TRBJ1-5; abundance: NA; CDR3nt: TGTGCCAGCAGCTCGCCCTCCAGGGGGCTTCAGCCCCAGCATTTT; CDR3aa: CASSSPSRGLQPQHF
d_gene: TRBD2; v_gene: TRBV5-1; j_gene: TRBJ2-6; abundance: NA; CDR3nt: TGCGCCAGCAGCTCGGGGACTAGCGGCTCTGGGGCCAACGTCCTGACTTTC; CDR3aa: CASSSGTSGSGANVLTF
d_gene: NA; v_gene: TRBV18; j_gene: TRBJ2-4; abundance: NA; CDR3nt: TGTGCCAGCTCACCAACGAACGGGGACATTCAGTACTTC; CDR3aa: CASSPTNGDIQYF
d_gene: NA; v_gene: TRBV12-3/TRBV12-4; j_gene: TRBJ1-4; abundance: NA; CDR3nt: TGTGCCAGCACCTTTCAGGGTTATGAAAAACTGTTTTTT; CDR3aa: CASTFQGYEKLFF
d_gene: TRBD1; v_gene: TRBV13; j_gene: TRBJ2-7; abundance: NA; CDR3nt: TGTGCCAGCAGCCCCCAGGACAGGGGGGGGTACGAGCAGTACTTC; CDR3aa: CASSPQDRGGYEQYF
d_gene: NA; v_gene: TRBV19; j_gene: TRBJ2-3; abundance: NA; CDR3nt: TGTGCCAGTAGTATAACCACAGGCGGTACGCAGTATTTT; CDR3aa: CASSITTGGTQYF
d_gene: TRBD1; v_gene: TRBV11-2; j_gene: TRBJ1-6; abundance: medium-sized; CDR3nt: TGTGCCAGCAGCTCGTGGACAGGCTCCTATAATTCACCCCTCCACTTT; CDR3aa: CASSSWTGSYNSPLHF
d_gene: NA; v_gene: TRBV2; j_gene: TRBJ1-6; abundance: NA; CDR3nt: TGTGCCAGCAGGGGCGCCTATAATTCACCCCTCCACTTT; CDR3aa: CASRGAYNSPLHF
d_gene: NA; v_gene: TRBV9; j_gene: TRBJ1-2; abundance: NA; CDR3nt: TGTGCCAGCAGCGTAGCGGACTCTAACCCATACTATGGCTACACCTTC; CDR3aa: CASSVADSNPYYGYTF
d_gene: TRBD1; v_gene: TRBV5-4; j_gene: TRBJ1-6; abundance: NA; CDR3nt: TGTGCCAGCAGCTTGTTCGGGACAGATAATTCACCCCTCCACTTT; CDR3aa: CASSLFGTDNSPLHF
d_gene: NA; v_gene: TRBV25-1; j_gene: TRBJ1-1; abundance: NA; CDR3nt: TGTGCCAGCAGGTCATTGAACACTGAAGCTTTCTTT; CDR3aa: CASRSLNTEAFF
d_gene: TRBD2; v_gene: TRBV11-3; j_gene: TRBJ2-2; abundance: NA; CDR3nt: TGTGCCAGCAGCTCGGGGGGGGACCCATACACCGGGGAGCTGTTTTTT; CDR3aa: CASSSGGDPYTGELFF
d_gene: TRBD1; v_gene: TRBV11-2; j_gene: TRBJ2-1; abundance: few; CDR3nt: TGTGCCAGCAGCTTCGTGGGACAGGGAAACAATGAGCAGTTCTTC; CDR3aa: CASSFVGQGNNEQFF
d_gene: TRBD1; v_gene: TRBV10-3; j_gene: TRBJ2-7; abundance: NA; CDR3nt: TGTGCCCCCCACCGGGACAGGGGTTTGCACGAGCAGTACTTC; CDR3aa: CAPHRDRGLHEQYF
d_gene: NA; v_gene: TRBV19; j_gene: TRBJ2-7; abundance: NA; CDR3nt: TGTGCCAGTAGAAGCCAGGACACCTACGAGCAGTACTTC; CDR3aa: CASRSQDTYEQYF
d_gene: NA; v_gene: TRBV7-9; j_gene: TRBJ1-1; abundance: NA; CDR3nt: TGTGCCAGCAGCAAATCAAAGGAGGGCACTGAAGCTTTCTTT; CDR3aa: CASSKSKEGTEAFF
d_gene: TRBD1; v_gene: TRBV29-1; j_gene: TRBJ1-2; abundance: once; CDR3nt: TGCAGCGTGATCGTAGGGGGCGACTATGGCTACACCTTC; CDR3aa: CSVIVGGDYGYTF
d_gene: TRBD2; v_gene: TRBV10-2; j_gene: TRBJ2-1; abundance: NA; CDR3nt: TGCGCCAGCAGAGAAGCGGGACCCTACAATGAGCAGTTCTTC; CDR3aa: CASREAGPYNEQFF